This record covers a single T cell receptor (beta chain). Its antigen is currently unknown. The data belong to a study of Ad26.COV2.S vaccination and SARS-CoV-2 variants. Study context: Intramuscular Ad26.COV2.S doses were given once or twice, 56 days apart. General study results and limits: In TCR breadth and depth analyses, total T cell responses may have been underestimated. Researchers reported similar non-spike TCR breadth in vaccine and placebo recipients.

Germline V lookup: CDR1 MNHEY, CDR2 SVGAGI. This CDR3 has 15 amino acids. J gave up 2 bases and V 6 bases, and 7 bases lay outside the gene matches. Libraries were prepared by immunoSEQ multiplex PCR; TCRdb keeps only in-frame clonotypes and omits some of them. The profile shows some 460,000 clones, about 88% of them singletons. Treatment denoted: around 19 received Ad26.COV2.S at low or high dose, single or two shots; roughly 5 received placebo; per-sample allocation not given. Day 63 after the first injection of vaccine or placebo was the sampling time. This sequence joins TRBV6-5 and TRBJ2-1; 7 nucleotides line up with TRBD1. This receptor was taken from a person aged 18-65 years who received the Ad26.COV2.S COVID-19 vaccine or a placebo. The material was peripheral blood, obtained in a trial of Ad26.COV2.S vaccine versus placebo. The CDR3 sequence is CASSPNRGPYNEQFF. For the CDR3, the DNA is TGTGCCAGCAGCCCAAACAGGGGTCCCTACAATGAGCAGTTCTTC.